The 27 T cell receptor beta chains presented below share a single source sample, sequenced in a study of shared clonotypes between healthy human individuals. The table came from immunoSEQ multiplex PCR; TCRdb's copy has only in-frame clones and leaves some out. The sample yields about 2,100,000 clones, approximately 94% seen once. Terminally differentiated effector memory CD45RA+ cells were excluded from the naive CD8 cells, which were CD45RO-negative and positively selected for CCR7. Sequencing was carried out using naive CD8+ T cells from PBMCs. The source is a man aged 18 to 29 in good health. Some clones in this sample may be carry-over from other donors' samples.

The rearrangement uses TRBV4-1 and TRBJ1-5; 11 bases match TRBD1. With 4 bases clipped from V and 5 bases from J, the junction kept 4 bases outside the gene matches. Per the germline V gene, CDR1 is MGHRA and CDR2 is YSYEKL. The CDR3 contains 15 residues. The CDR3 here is CASSPDRGQDQPQHF. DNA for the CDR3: TGCGCCAGCAGCCCGGACAGGGGGCAGGATCAGCCCCAGCATTTT.

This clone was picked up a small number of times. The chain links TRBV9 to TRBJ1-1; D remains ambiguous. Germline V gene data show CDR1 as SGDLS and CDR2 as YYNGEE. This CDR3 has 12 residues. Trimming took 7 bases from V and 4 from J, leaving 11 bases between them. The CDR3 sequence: CASGGPTTEAFF. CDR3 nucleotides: TGTGCCAGCGGAGGGCCTACCACTGAAGCTTTCTTT.

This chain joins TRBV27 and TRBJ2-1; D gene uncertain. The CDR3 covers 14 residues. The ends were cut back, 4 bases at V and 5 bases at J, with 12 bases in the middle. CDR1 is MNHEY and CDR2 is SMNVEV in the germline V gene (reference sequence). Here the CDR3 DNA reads TGTGCCAGCAGTTCCTGGACCCGGAACAATGAGCAGTTCTTC. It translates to CASSSWTRNNEQFF.

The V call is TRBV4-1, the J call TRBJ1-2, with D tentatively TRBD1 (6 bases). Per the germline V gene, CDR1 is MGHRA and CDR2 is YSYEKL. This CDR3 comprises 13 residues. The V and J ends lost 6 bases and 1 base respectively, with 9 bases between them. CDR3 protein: CASRTDSNYGYTF. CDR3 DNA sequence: TGCGCCAGCAGGACGGACAGTAACTATGGCTACACCTTC.

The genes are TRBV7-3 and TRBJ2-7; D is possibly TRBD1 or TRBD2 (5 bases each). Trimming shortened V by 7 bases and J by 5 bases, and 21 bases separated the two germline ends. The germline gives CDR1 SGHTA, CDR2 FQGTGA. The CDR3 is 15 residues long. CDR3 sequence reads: CASTFPEGQIDEQYF. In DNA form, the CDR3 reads TGTGCCAGCACGTTCCCAGAGGGGCAGATCGACGAGCAGTACTTC.

The CDR3: CASSSLRDSDTQYF. CDR3 in DNA: TGTGCCAGCAGCTCTCTCCGGGATTCAGATACGCAGTATTTT. The chain carries TRBV7-2 and TRBJ2-3; a weak D match, TRBD2 (5 bases). The germline V gene encodes CDR1 SGHTA and CDR2 FQGNSA. The CDR3 loop spans 14 amino acids. V lost 4 bases, J lost 4 bases, and 12 bases lay in between.

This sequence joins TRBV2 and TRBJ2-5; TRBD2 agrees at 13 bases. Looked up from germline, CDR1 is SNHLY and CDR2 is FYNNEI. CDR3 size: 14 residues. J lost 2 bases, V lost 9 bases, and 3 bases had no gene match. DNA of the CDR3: TGTGCCAGTGGGGGACTAGCGGGGCAAGAGACCCAGTACTTC. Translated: CASGGLAGQETQYF. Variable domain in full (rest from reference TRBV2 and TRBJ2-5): EPEVTQTPSHQVTQMGQEVILRCVPISNHLYFYWYRQILGQKVEFLVSFYNNEISEKSEIFDDQFSVERPDGSNFTLKIRSTKLEDSAMYFCASGGLAGQETQYFGPGTRLLVL.

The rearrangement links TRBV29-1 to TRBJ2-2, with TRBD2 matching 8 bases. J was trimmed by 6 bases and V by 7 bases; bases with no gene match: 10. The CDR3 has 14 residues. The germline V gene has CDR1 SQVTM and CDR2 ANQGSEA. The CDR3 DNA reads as TGCAGCGCTTCAGGGACTAGTTCCGCCGGGGAGCTGTTTTTT. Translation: CSASGTSSAGELFF.

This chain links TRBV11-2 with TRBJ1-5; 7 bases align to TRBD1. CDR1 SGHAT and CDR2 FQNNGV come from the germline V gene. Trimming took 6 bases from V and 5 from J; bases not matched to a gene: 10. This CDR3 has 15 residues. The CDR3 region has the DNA TGTGCCAGCAGTTTCGGGACAGCAGCATATCAGCCCCAGCATTTT. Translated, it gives CASSFGTAAYQPQHF.

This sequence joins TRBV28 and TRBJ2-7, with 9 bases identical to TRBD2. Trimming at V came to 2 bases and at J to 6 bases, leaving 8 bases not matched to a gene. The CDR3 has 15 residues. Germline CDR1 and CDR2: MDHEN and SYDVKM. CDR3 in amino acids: CASSLAGGGEGEQYF. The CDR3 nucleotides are TGTGCCAGCAGTTTAGCGGGAGGGGGGGAAGGCGAGCAGTACTTC.

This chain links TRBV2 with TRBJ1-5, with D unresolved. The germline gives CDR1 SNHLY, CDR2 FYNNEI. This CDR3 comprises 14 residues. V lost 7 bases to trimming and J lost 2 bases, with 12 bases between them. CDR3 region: CASTPGVRNQPQHF. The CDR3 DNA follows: TGTGCCAGCACCCCCGGAGTGCGCAATCAGCCCCAGCATTTT.

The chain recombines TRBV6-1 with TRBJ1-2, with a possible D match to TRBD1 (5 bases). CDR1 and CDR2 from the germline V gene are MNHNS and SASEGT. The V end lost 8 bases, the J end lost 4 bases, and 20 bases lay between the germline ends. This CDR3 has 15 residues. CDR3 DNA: TGTGCCAGCGTCGGCAGGGCCTATACCTTCTATGGCTACACCTTC. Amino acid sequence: CASVGRAYTFYGYTF.

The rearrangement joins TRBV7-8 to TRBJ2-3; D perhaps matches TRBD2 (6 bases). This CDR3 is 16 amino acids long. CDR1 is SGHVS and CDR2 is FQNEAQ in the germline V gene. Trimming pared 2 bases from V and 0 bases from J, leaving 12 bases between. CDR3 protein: CASSLLAAISTDTQYF. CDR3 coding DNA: TGTGCCAGCAGCTTATTAGCGGCTATAAGCACAGATACGCAGTATTTT.

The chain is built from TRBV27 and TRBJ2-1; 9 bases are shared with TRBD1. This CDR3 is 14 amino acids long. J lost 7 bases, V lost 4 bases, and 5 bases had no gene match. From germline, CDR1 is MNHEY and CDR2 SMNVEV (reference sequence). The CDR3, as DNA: TGTGCCAGCAGTTGGACAGGGGTAGGGAATGAGCAGTTCTTC. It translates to CASSWTGVGNEQFF.

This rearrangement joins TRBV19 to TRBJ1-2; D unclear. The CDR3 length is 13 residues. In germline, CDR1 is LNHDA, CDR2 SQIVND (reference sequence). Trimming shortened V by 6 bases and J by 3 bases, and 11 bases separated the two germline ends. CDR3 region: CASSTRGYYGYTF. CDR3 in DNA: TGTGCCAGTAGCACCCGAGGCTACTATGGCTACACCTTC.

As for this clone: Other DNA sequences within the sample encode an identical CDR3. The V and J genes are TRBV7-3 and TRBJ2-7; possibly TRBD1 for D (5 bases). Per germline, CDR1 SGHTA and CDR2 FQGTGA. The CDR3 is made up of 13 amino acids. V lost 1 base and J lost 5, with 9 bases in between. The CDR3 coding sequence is TGTGCCAGCAGCTTAATCAGGGATGACGAGCAGTACTTC. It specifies CASSLIRDDEQYF.

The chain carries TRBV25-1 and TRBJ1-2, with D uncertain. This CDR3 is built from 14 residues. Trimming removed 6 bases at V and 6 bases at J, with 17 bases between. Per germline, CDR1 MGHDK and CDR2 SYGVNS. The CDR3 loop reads CASRDSSKWDGYTF. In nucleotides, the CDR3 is TGTGCCAGCAGGGACTCTTCAAAATGGGATGGCTACACCTTC.

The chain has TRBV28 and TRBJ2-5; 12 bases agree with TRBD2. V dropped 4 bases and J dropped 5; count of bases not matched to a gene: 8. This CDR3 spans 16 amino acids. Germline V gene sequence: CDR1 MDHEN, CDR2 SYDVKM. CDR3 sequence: CASSYPTSGSVETQYF. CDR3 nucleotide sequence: TGTGCCAGCAGTTACCCGACTAGCGGGAGCGTGGAGACCCAGTACTTC.

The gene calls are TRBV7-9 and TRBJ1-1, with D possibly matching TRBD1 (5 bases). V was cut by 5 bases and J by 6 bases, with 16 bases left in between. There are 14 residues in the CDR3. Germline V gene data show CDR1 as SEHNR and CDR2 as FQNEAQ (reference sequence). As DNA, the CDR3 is TGTGCCAGCAGCCAAGGGGTAGCCCCCGCTGAAGCTTTCTTT. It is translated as CASSQGVAPAEAFF.

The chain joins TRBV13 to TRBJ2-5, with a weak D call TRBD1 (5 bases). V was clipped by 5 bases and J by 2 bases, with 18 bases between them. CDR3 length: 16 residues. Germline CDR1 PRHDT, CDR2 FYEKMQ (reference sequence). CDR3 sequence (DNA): TGTGCCAGCAGCCTCTCCACAGACAGAACACAAGAGACCCAGTACTTC. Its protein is CASSLSTDRTQETQYF.

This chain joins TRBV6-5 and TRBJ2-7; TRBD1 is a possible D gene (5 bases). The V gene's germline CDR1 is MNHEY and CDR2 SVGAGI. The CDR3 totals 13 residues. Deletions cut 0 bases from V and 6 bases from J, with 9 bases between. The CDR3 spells CASSYSTGPEQYF. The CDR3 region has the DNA TGTGCCAGCAGTTACTCCACAGGCCCCGAGCAGTACTTC.

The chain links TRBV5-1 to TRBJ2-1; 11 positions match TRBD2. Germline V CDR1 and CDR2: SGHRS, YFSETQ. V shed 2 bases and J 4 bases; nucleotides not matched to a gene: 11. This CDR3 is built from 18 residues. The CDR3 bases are TGCGCCAGCAGCTTTCACCCGGGGACTAGCGGACCTTACAATGAGCAGTTCTTC. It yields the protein CASSFHPGTSGPYNEQFF.

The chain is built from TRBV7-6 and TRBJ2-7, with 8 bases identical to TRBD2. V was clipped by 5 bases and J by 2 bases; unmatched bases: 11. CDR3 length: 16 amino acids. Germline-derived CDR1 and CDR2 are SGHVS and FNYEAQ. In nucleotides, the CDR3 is TGTGCCAGCAGCGGAGGATCGACTAGCGCAGCCTACGAGCAGTACTTC. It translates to CASSGGSTSAAYEQYF.

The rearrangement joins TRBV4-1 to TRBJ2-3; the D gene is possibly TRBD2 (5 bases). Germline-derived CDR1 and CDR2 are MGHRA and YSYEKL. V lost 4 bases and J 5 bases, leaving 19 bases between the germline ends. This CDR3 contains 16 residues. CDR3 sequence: CASSPTLAREGDTQYF. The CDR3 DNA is TGCGCCAGCAGCCCGACGCTAGCCCGAGAGGGAGATACGCAGTATTTT.

CDR3 DNA: TGTGCCAGCAGCTTAGTAGCCGGAGGGACTGAGCAGTTCTTC. Its protein product is CASSLVAGGTEQFF. J is TRBJ2-1 and V is TRBV7-9; D possibly corresponds to TRBD2 (6 bases). CDR1 and CDR2 from the germline V gene are SEHNR and FQNEAQ (reference sequence). The length of the CDR3 is 14 residues. V lost 1 base to trimming and J lost 9 bases, with 13 bases between them.

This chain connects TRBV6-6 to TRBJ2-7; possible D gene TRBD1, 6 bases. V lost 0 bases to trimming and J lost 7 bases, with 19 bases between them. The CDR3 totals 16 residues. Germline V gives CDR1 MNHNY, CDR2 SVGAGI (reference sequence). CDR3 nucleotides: TGTGCCAGCAGTTACTCCCAAGTGGCAGGGGTCGGTGAGCAGTACTTC. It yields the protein CASSYSQVAGVGEQYF.

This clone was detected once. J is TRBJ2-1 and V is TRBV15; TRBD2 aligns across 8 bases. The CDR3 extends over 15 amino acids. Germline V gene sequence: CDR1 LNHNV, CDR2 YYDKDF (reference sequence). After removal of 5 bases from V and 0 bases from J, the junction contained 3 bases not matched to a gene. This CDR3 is CATSVSGNSYNEQFF. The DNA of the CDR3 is TGTGCCACCAGCGTTAGCGGGAACTCCTACAATGAGCAGTTCTTC.